This T cell receptor (beta chain) was retrieved from a study of PD-L1 blockade in urothelial cancer. Specified time point: peripheral blood 6 weeks after treatment start. This clone is medium-sized within its sample. Only in-frame clones appear in the TCRdb table, and some are missing; sequencing was by immunoSEQ multiplex PCR. The sample includes around 30,000 clones, 79% of them seen just once. V lost 5 bases and J lost 8; bases outside the gene matches: 8. The length of the CDR3 is 13 residues. Per the germline V gene, CDR1 is MNHEY and CDR2 is SMNVEV (reference sequence). This TCR was sampled from a man in his sixties or seventies with urothelial cancer. This rearrangement joins TRBV27 to TRBJ1-2; TRBD1 agrees at 7 bases. Sequenced material: PBMCs, taken around atezolizumab (anti-PD-L1) treatment. The CDR3 DNA reads as TGTGCCAGCAGTCTGACAGGGTTCTACGGCTACACCTTC. It yields the protein CASSLTGFYGYTF.